Here is one T cell receptor (beta chain) with its context. Per the study methods: From reference gene primer amplification, estimates of nucleated cell counts were derived. The protocol was immunoSEQ multiplex PCR, while the TCRdb copy is restricted to in-frame clones and leaves out a portion. From that table come the V and J calls and clone size; the DNA was used to work out D and trimming. The data contain over 50,000 clones, about three quarters of them seen just once; the ten biggest clones take up 15% to 18%. This sample is drawn from a study of blood T cell repertoires in COVID-19. For the study at large: COVID-19 samples from acute and convalescent phases originated in the United States, Italy and Spain.

Per germline, CDR1 SGHNT and CDR2 YENEEA. CDR3 length equals 15 residues. Losses at the gene ends were 3 bases for V and 1 base for J; bases not matched to a gene: 1. V is TRBV11-3 and J is TRBJ2-1; 9 bases fit TRBD1. This TCR derives from an elderly man with acute or convalescent COVID-19. The sequenced material came from peripheral blood. CDR3 bases: TGTGCCAGCAGCTTCGGGACAGGGTCCTACAATGAGCAGTTCTTC. Translation: CASSFGTGSYNEQFF.